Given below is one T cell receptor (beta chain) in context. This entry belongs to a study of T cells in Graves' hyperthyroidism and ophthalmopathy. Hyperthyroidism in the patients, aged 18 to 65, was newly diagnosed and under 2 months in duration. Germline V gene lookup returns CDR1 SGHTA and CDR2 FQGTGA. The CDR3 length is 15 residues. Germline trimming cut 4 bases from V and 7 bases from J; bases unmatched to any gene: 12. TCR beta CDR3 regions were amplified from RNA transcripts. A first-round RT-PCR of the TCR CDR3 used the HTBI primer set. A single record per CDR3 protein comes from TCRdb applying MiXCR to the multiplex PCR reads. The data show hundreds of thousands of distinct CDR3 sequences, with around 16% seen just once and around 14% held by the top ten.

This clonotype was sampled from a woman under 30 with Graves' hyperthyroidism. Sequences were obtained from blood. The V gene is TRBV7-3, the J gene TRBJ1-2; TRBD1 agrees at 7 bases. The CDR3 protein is CASSSSGTAFGGYTF. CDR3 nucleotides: TGTGCCAGCAGCTCTTCCGGGACAGCCTTCGGTGGCTACACCTTC.